The 3 T cell receptor beta chains in this list originate from one sample, sequenced in a study of vaccination and CD4 T cells after COVID-19. These receptors lack a known antigen. Cultured CD4+ T-cell DNA underwent Oncomine TCR Beta short-read sequencing. TCRdb recomputed calls from the PCR reads with MiXCR, one row per CDR3 protein. The sample yields some 18,000 distinct CDR3 sequences, 45% to 70% seen once. This sample's treatment: roughly ten-day PBMC culture with coronavirus spike peptide pools or control peptides (ViraFEST assay). Material for sequencing was CD4+ T cells from blood, cultured in vitro. The source is a human donor who had recovered from COVID-19.

This clonotype has more than one count but fewer than ten. The CDR3: CSAQRGGQGSPLHF. CDR3 DNA: TGCAGTGCCCAACGCGGGGGGCAGGGTTCACCCCTCCACTTT. V usage is TRBV20-1 and J usage is TRBJ1-6, with a possible D match to TRBD1 (6 bases). Trimming took 6 bases from V and 9 from J, leaving 18 bases between them. Germline V gene lookup returns CDR1 DFQATT and CDR2 SNEGSKA (reference sequence). This CDR3 is built from 14 residues.

The chain employs TRBV12-3 or TRBV12-4 and TRBJ1-1; possible D gene TRBD1, 6 bases. The V end lost 6 bases, the J end lost 4 bases, and 21 bases lay between the germline ends. The CDR3 is 16 residues long. This CDR3 reads CASSLRPDSRGTEAFF. DNA of the CDR3: TGTGCCAGCAGCCTTCGACCGGACAGCCGGGGCACTGAAGCTTTCTTT.

This clonotype was seen a few times. The rearrangement uses TRBV27 and TRBJ2-3, with D perhaps TRBD2 (6 bases). The CDR3 totals 16 residues. V gave up 5 bases and J gave up 2 bases, with 17 bases separating them. Germline V lookup: CDR1 MNHEY, CDR2 SMNVEV (reference sequence). CDR3 loop: CASSLDLRDPTDTQYF. The DNA of the CDR3 is TGTGCCAGCAGTCTCGACTTGCGGGACCCCACAGATACGCAGTATTTT.